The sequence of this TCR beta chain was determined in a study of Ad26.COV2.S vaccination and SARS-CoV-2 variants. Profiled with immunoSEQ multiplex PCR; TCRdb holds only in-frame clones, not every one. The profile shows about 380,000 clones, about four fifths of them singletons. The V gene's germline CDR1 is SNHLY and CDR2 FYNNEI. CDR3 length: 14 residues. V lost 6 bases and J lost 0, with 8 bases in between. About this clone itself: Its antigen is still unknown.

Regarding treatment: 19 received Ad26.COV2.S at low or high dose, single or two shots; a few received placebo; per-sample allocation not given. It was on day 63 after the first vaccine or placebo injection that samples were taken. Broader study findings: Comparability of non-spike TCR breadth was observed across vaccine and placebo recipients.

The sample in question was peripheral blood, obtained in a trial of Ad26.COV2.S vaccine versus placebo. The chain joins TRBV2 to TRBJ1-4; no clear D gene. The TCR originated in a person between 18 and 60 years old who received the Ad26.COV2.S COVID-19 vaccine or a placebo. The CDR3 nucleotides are TGTGCCAGCAGACAGTTTGCAACTAATGAAAAACTGTTTTTT. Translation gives CASRQFATNEKLFF.